This T cell receptor beta chain stems from a study of T-cell memory formation after mild COVID-19. 5'RACE primed from the constant segment yielded TCR alpha and TCR beta cDNA libraries bearing sample barcodes and UMIs. Via MiXCR, TCRdb re-called the 5' RACE reads, giving one row per CDR3 protein. The table shows approximately 400,000 distinct CDR3 sequences, with more than 15% occurring only once. Sequenced material: PBMCs or a T cell subset sorted from them (not recorded which). The TCR comes from a man younger than 30 who had mild COVID-19 (a few samples of this study predate the infection). Cell type and time point are not known.

The CDR3 DNA reads TGTGCCAGCAGACACACACTCGACCTAAGGGGCACTGAAGCTTTCTTT. Encoded protein: CASRHTLDLRGTEAFF. The V gene is TRBV6-2 or TRBV6-3, the J gene TRBJ1-1; D perhaps matches TRBD1 (5 bases). Germline-derived CDR1 and CDR2 are MNHEY and SVGEGT. The CDR3 has 16 amino acids. The V end lost 6 bases, the J end lost 4 bases, and 21 bases lay between the germline ends.